Listed here are 32 T cell receptor beta chains from one sample, sequenced in a study of cytomegalovirus exposure and HLA in healthy donors (dated by TCRdb to 2017 to 2019). Library construction relied on the immunoSEQ multiplex PCR assay. For the multiplex PCR, a mixture combining 60 forward primers for TCR Vbeta segments and 13 reverse primers for TCR Jbeta segments was used. The table was pulled from immuneACCESS by TCRdb, which kept in-frame rearrangements only. Such tables lose some clones; where checked, under half of the loss comes from unresolved V genes, and the rest has no known cause. This sample is represented by some 120,000 clones; more than 60% of them were singletons. The ten largest clonotypes hold 2% to 3% of the sample. Specimen: PBMCs. These receptors were taken from a female donor in good health and CMV-seronegative.

This clone was seen only once. This chain connects TRBV18 to TRBJ2-4; D call uncertain. Germline V gene sequence: CDR1 KGHSH, CDR2 LQKENI. The CDR3 covers 13 residues. The V end was cut by 1 base, the J end by 5 bases, with 6 bases between. The CDR3 DNA is TGTGCCAGCTCACCACGTCCTCAAAACATTCAGTACTTC. As protein: CASSPRPQNIQYF.

The chain has TRBV30 and TRBJ1-1; D not certain. The germline V gene has CDR1 GTSNPN and CDR2 SVGIG (reference sequence). Trimming removed 0 bases at V and 1 base at J, with 9 bases between. The CDR3 has 14 residues. This chain's CDR3 is CAWSVLNGNTEAFF. The CDR3 DNA is TGTGCCTGGAGTGTACTTAACGGGAACACTGAAGCTTTCTTT. Filled out from reference TRBV30 and TRBJ1-1, the complete variable domain reads SQTIHQWPATLVQPVGSPLSLECTVEGTSNPNLYWYRQAAGRGLQLLFYSVGIGQISSEVPQNLSASRPQDRQFILSSKKLLLSDSGFYLCAWSVLNGNTEAFFGQGTRLTVV.

This chain links TRBV2 with TRBJ1-1, with D perhaps TRBD1 (5 bases). CDR1 and CDR2 from the germline V gene are SNHLY and FYNNEI. Trimming stripped 6 bases from V and 4 bases from J, with 15 bases between. This CDR3 spans 14 amino acids. The CDR3 loop reads CASSGGGRSTEAFF. CDR3 sequence (DNA): TGTGCCAGCAGCGGCGGGGGTAGGAGCACTGAAGCTTTCTTT. Variable domain in full (rest from reference TRBV2 and TRBJ1-1): EPEVTQTPSHQVTQMGQEVILRCVPISNHLYFYWYRQILGQKVEFLVSFYNNEISEKSEIFDDQFSVERPDGSNFTLKIRSTKLEDSAMYFCASSGGGRSTEAFFGQGTRLTVV.

This sequence joins TRBV9 and TRBJ1-6, with D perhaps matching TRBD1 (5 bases). The germline V gene encodes CDR1 SGDLS and CDR2 YYNGEE. CDR3 length: 15 residues. V dropped 1 base and J dropped 9 bases, with 14 bases sitting between them. CDR3 protein: CASSVSSGPISPLHF. The DNA for the CDR3 is TGTGCCAGCAGCGTATCCTCAGGGCCAATTTCACCCCTCCACTTT.

This chain joins TRBV6-5 and TRBJ1-4, with 10 bases that match TRBD1. V lost 0 bases to trimming and J lost 8 bases; unmatched junction nucleotides: 3. Germline CDR1 and CDR2: MNHEY and SVGAGI. The CDR3 runs to 15 residues. The CDR3 sequence: CASSYSGTGAEKLFF. The DNA for the CDR3 is TGTGCCAGCAGTTACTCCGGGACAGGGGCCGAAAAACTGTTTTTT.

The V call is TRBV4-3, the J call TRBJ1-2; TRBD1 agrees at 9 bases. Germline values: CDR1 LGHNA, CDR2 YSLEER. This CDR3 has 15 residues. J lost 8 bases, V lost 0 bases, and 7 bases had no gene match. The CDR3 sequence is CASSQEPGTGRGYTF. In DNA form, the CDR3 reads TGCGCCAGCAGCCAAGAGCCCGGGACAGGGAGAGGCTACACCTTC.

V and J are TRBV29-1 and TRBJ1-6; weak D call: TRBD1 (5 bases). Germline CDR1 SQVTM, CDR2 ANQGSEA. The CDR3 contains 13 residues. The ends were cut back, 6 bases at V and 7 bases at J, with 13 bases in the middle. DNA for the CDR3: TGCAGCGTGATGGCAGGGCGAAATTCACCCCTCCACTTT. It encodes CSVMAGRNSPLHF.

The rearrangement joins TRBV6-5 to TRBJ2-3, with 9 bases matching TRBD1. Unmatched junction bases numbered 6, after V lost 7 bases and J lost 4 bases. CDR1 and CDR2 (germline): MNHEY, SVGAGI. CDR3 size: 14 residues. CDR3 in amino acids: CASTGTGFPDTQYF. CDR3 in DNA: TGTGCCAGCACCGGGACAGGGTTCCCAGATACGCAGTATTTT.

The chain combines TRBV5-1 with TRBJ2-3, with a possible D match to TRBD2 (5 bases). Germline CDR1 and CDR2: SGHRS and YFSETQ. CDR3 size: 15 residues. V was clipped by 3 bases and J by 4 bases, with 15 bases between them. DNA of the CDR3: TGCGCCAGCAGCTCGTCTAGCACGCGGGCAGATACGCAGTATTTT. As protein: CASSSSSTRADTQYF.

The chain employs TRBV7-3 and TRBJ2-3; 10 positions agree with TRBD1. The germline V gene encodes CDR1 SGHTA and CDR2 FQGTGA. The CDR3 has 15 residues. Germline trimming cut 4 bases from V and 4 bases from J; bases unmatched to any gene: 5. The CDR3 region is CASSSTGTGADTQYF. Here the CDR3 DNA reads TGTGCCAGCAGCTCGACCGGGACAGGGGCAGATACGCAGTATTTT. Full variable domain (rest looked up from reference TRBV7-3 and TRBJ2-3): GAGVSQTPSNKVTEKGKYVELRCDPISGHTALYWYRQSLGQGPEFLIYFQGTGAADDSGLPNDRFFAVRPEGSVSTLKIQRTERGDSAVYLCASSSTGTGADTQYFGPGTRLTVL.

The rearrangement joins TRBV5-5 to TRBJ1-4; unclear D gene. The length of the CDR3 is 14 residues. The germline V gene encodes CDR1 SGHKS and CDR2 YYEKEE (reference sequence). V was pared by 3 bases and J by 4 bases, with 10 bases between. This CDR3 is CASSSEGFNEKLFF. The CDR3 nucleotides are TGTGCCAGCAGCTCCGAGGGTTTTAATGAAAAACTGTTTTTT.

The V gene is TRBV7-9, the J gene TRBJ1-1; 8 bases align to TRBD1. The V and J ends lost 4 bases and 0 bases, in that order; junction bases with no gene match: 7. Germline assignment: CDR1 SEHNR and CDR2 FQNEAQ (reference sequence). CDR3 length: 16 residues. The CDR3 loop reads CASSSGQGELNTEAFF. In nucleotides, the CDR3 is TGTGCCAGCAGCTCCGGACAGGGCGAATTGAACACTGAAGCTTTCTTT.

This chain uses TRBV11-2 with TRBJ2-4; D is undetermined. Trimming took 8 bases from V and 0 from J, leaving 8 bases between them. The CDR3 runs to 13 residues. The germline gives CDR1 SGHAT, CDR2 FQNNGV. CDR3 DNA: TGTGCCAGCTCGGGTTTAGCCAAAAACATTCAGTACTTC. Amino acid sequence: CASSGLAKNIQYF.

The chain employs TRBV6-1 and TRBJ1-1; 8 nucleotides agree with TRBD1. The J segment lost 4 bases and the V segment lost 5 bases, leaving 9 bases of the junction unmatched. The CDR3 runs to 15 residues. In germline, CDR1 is MNHNS, CDR2 SASEGT. CDR3 coding DNA: TGTGCCAGCAGTAAAATCGGACAGGGTAGCACTGAAGCTTTCTTT. It yields the protein CASSKIGQGSTEAFF.

The V and J genes are TRBV4-1 and TRBJ1-6, with D possibly TRBD1 on 6 matching bases. V lost 4 bases to trimming and J lost 7 bases, with 11 bases between them. Germline V gene sequence: CDR1 MGHRA, CDR2 YSYEKL. This CDR3 spans 14 amino acids. The CDR3: CASSLGGLNSPLHF. As DNA, the CDR3 is TGCGCCAGCAGCCTGGGGGGGCTGAATTCACCCCTCCACTTT.

The CDR3 DNA sequence: TGTGCCGGGGCGGACGGACGACATACGCAGTATTTT. Translated, it gives CAGADGRHTQYF. The chain is built from TRBV30 and TRBJ2-3; D is perhaps TRBD1 (5 bases). This CDR3 contains 12 residues. Trimming took 8 bases from V and 7 from J, leaving 16 bases between them. CDR1 and CDR2 (germline): GTSNPN, SVGIG (reference sequence).

The chain recombines TRBV30 with TRBJ2-3; the match to TRBD2 covers 13 bases. This CDR3 region has 16 residues. The trim removed 2 bases at V and 4 bases at J, leaving 6 bases unmatched. CDR1 GTSNPN and CDR2 SVGIG come from the germline V gene (reference sequence). The CDR3 coding sequence is TGTGCCTGGAGTCAGACTAGCGGGGGGACATCAGATACGCAGTATTTT. This translates into CAWSQTSGGTSDTQYF.

The chain has TRBV7-2 and TRBJ2-5; tentative D call: TRBD1 (5 bases). The CDR3 sequence is 14 residues long. Germline CDR1 SGHTA, CDR2 FQGNSA. The V gene lost 1 base and the J gene lost 4 bases, with 10 bases spanning the gap. CDR3 coding DNA: TGTGCCAGCAGCTTAGGGACATCCCGAGAGACCCAGTACTTC. The encoded protein is CASSLGTSRETQYF.

The rearrangement joins TRBV19 to TRBJ1-3; D unresolved. Germline CDR1 reads LNHDA; CDR2 reads SQIVND (reference sequence). Trimming stripped 1 base from V and 1 base from J, with 20 bases between. CDR3 length: 19 residues. The CDR3 here is CASSIAELVATSSGNTIYF. In DNA form, the CDR3 reads TGTGCCAGTAGTATAGCGGAGTTGGTGGCGACTTCATCTGGAAACACCATATATTTT.

This sequence joins TRBV30 and TRBJ1-2, with 8 bases aligning to TRBD1. The germline V gene has CDR1 GTSNPN and CDR2 SVGIG (reference sequence). The CDR3 runs 17 residues. V trimming: 0 bases; J trimming: 1 base; junction bases outside the gene matches: 10. The CDR3 protein is CAWSVLGQGSLNYGYTF. As DNA, the CDR3 is TGTGCCTGGAGTGTACTAGGACAGGGATCCCTTAACTATGGCTACACCTTC.

This clone came up once. The J gene is TRBJ2-3, the V gene TRBV30; the match to TRBD2 covers 8 bases. Germline CDR1 reads GTSNPN; CDR2 reads SVGIG (reference sequence). This CDR3 has 14 amino acids. V shed 4 bases, J shed 6 bases, and the junction held 9 bases outside the gene matches. The DNA of the CDR3 is TGTGCCTGGATCGGGGGGGGGTTTCCGGATACGCAGTATTTT. It encodes CAWIGGGFPDTQYF.

In its sample, this clone was seen a few times. The chain links TRBV18 to TRBJ1-6, with a possible D match to TRBD1 (5 bases). The ends were cut back, 2 bases at V and 4 bases at J, with 15 bases in the middle. The CDR3 sequence is 17 residues long. Germline CDR1 is KGHSH and CDR2 is LQKENI. The CDR3 bases are TGTGCCAGCTCACCAATGGCTATAGGGGATTATAATTCACCCCTCCACTTT. Amino acid sequence: CASSPMAIGDYNSPLHF.

The chain combines TRBV25-1 with TRBJ1-1; tentatively, D is TRBD1 (5 bases). The V gene's germline CDR1 is MGHDK and CDR2 SYGVNS. Trimming stripped 3 bases from V and 3 bases from J, with 20 bases between. This CDR3 contains 17 residues. The CDR3 DNA follows: TGTGCCAGCAGTGAGCACAGGCACGACTTTTGTCACACTGAAGCTTTCTTT. This sequence encodes CASSEHRHDFCHTEAFF.

The rearrangement links TRBV2 to TRBJ2-7, with 9 bases lining up with TRBD1. Germline V gene lookup returns CDR1 SNHLY and CDR2 FYNNEI. The CDR3 totals 13 residues. The V gene end was trimmed by 7 bases and the J gene end by 3 bases; junction bases not matched to a gene: 4. The CDR3 bases are TGTGCCAGCACCCGGGACAGGGACTACGAGCAGTACTTC. Protein: CASTRDRDYEQYF. Filled out from reference TRBV2 and TRBJ2-7, the complete variable domain reads EPEVTQTPSHQVTQMGQEVILRCVPISNHLYFYWYRQILGQKVEFLVSFYNNEISEKSEIFDDQFSVERPDGSNFTLKIRSTKLEDSAMYFCASTRDRDYEQYFGPGTRLTVT.

The CDR3 DNA sequence: TGTGCCAGCAGGGGGACTAGCGGGTCCTACAATGAGCAGTTCTTC. Its translation: CASRGTSGSYNEQFF. This chain joins TRBV2 and TRBJ2-1; the match to TRBD2 covers 12 bases. J gave up 1 base and V 6 bases, and 1 base lay outside the gene matches. The CDR3 has 15 residues. The germline V gene encodes CDR1 SNHLY and CDR2 FYNNEI.

This clone was seen a single time. The J gene is TRBJ1-1, the V gene TRBV5-6; D call uncertain. The V end was cut by 3 bases, the J end by 10 bases, with 22 bases between. CDR3 length: 15 residues. CDR1 and CDR2 from the germline V gene are SGHDT and YYEEEE. CDR3 in DNA: TGTGCCAGCAGCTCCTACACCCAGGCACGGCAGATAGCTTTCTTT. Amino acids: CASSSYTQARQIAFF.

The chain has TRBV7-9 and TRBJ1-1; TRBD1 agrees at 7 bases. Germline V CDR1 and CDR2: SEHNR, FQNEAQ (reference sequence). The ends lost 4 bases at V and 6 bases at J; junction bases unmatched: 2. The CDR3 contains 12 residues. This CDR3 reads CASSSQGPEAFF. CDR3 bases: TGTGCCAGCAGCTCACAGGGGCCTGAAGCTTTCTTT. Drawing the rest from reference TRBV7-9 and TRBJ1-1, the complete variable domain is DTGVSQNPRHKITKRGQNVTFRCDPISEHNRLYWYRQTLGQGPEFLTYFQNEAQLEKSRLLSDRFSAERPKGSFSTLEIQRTEQGDSAMYLCASSSQGPEAFFGQGTRLTVV.

The J gene is TRBJ2-5, the V gene TRBV6-5; TRBD1 aligns across 7 bases. V shed 7 bases and J 4 bases; nucleotides not matched to a gene: 6. CDR3 length: 13 amino acids. CDR1 is MNHEY, CDR2 SVGAGI, per germline. The CDR3 loop reads CASTPTGPETQYF. CDR3 nucleotide sequence: TGTGCCAGCACCCCGACAGGGCCAGAGACCCAGTACTTC.

The chain has TRBV12-5 and TRBJ1-1; TRBD1 matches at 8 bases. The V segment lost 5 bases and the J segment 4 bases; nucleotides outside the gene matches: 9. Per the germline V gene, CDR1 is LGHNT and CDR2 is FRNRAP. The CDR3 covers 15 residues. The CDR3 region has the DNA TGTGCTAGTGGTGCCCGACAGGGGATCCCCACTGAAGCTTTCTTT. It yields the protein CASGARQGIPTEAFF.

This chain links TRBV4-1 with TRBJ1-3; 7 nucleotides match TRBD1. Germline-derived CDR1 and CDR2 are MGHRA and YSYEKL. The CDR3 runs to 14 residues. J was trimmed by 4 bases and V by 1 base; bases with no gene match: 1. CDR3 nucleotide sequence: TGCGCCAGCAGCCAAGCACAGGGGGGAAACACCATATATTTT. Protein product: CASSQAQGGNTIYF.

V gene TRBV9 combines with J gene TRBJ1-3, with 7 bases matching TRBD1. Germline V gene lookup returns CDR1 SGDLS and CDR2 YYNGEE. The CDR3 is 15 amino acids. The ends lost 4 bases at V and 2 bases at J; junction bases unmatched: 6. The CDR3 nucleotides are TGTGCCAGCAGCCAGACAGGGACCACTGGAAACACCATATATTTT. Its protein is CASSQTGTTGNTIYF. Drawing the rest from reference TRBV9 and TRBJ1-3, the complete variable domain is DSGVTQTPKHLITATGQRVTLRCSPRSGDLSVYWYQQSLDQGLQFLIQYYNGEERAKGNILERFSAQQFPDLHSELNLSSLELGDSALYFCASSQTGTTGNTIYFGEGSWLTVV.

The table lists this clone with a few counts. The J gene is TRBJ1-1, the V gene TRBV10-2; 9 bases agree with TRBD1. There are 14 residues in the CDR3. J lost 3 bases, V lost 7 bases, and 6 bases had no gene match. Germline assignment: CDR1 WSHSY and CDR2 SAAADI. This CDR3 is CASILTGGYTEAFF. The CDR3 DNA follows: TGCGCCAGCATTCTGACAGGGGGTTACACTGAAGCTTTCTTT.